The source of this TCR beta chain is a study of identical twins. In this sample, this clonotype turned up many times. One entry per CDR3 protein, called by TCRdb with MiXCR from the 5' RACE reads. This table holds 640,000 or so distinct CDR3 sequences, roughly 6% found once. Germline CDR1 SEHNR, CDR2 FQNEAQ (reference sequence). This CDR3 contains 13 residues. V lost 7 bases and J lost 5, with 12 bases in between. V gene TRBV7-9 combines with J gene TRBJ2-1; D possibly uses TRBD1 or TRBD2 (5 bases each). Specimen: naive T cells sorted from blood. The TCR was taken from a man younger than 35 in good health. CDR3 coding DNA: TGTGCCAGCACCGGGGCAGTAAACAATGAGCAGTTCTTC. Protein sequence: CASTGAVNNEQFF.